This T cell receptor beta chain emerged from a study of a mutant IDH1 vaccine in newly diagnosed glioma. Study details: Patients received eight vaccinations in weeks 1, 3, 5, 7, 11, 15, 19, 23. Radiotherapy alone preceded vaccination by 4-6 weeks; alternatively, vaccination started with temozolomide cycles. Earlier therapy was either radiotherapy, temozolomide, or both, and most got both.

Germline V gene lookup returns CDR1 KGHSH and CDR2 LQKENI. V gave up 4 bases and J gave up 6 bases, with 9 bases separating them. The CDR3 consists of 12 residues. Turning to this clone: Its specificity is unknown.

Specified time point: week 11, during vaccination. Each vaccine dose was 300 ug of mutant IDH1 20-mer peptide, with topical imiquimod. Some clones are missing from TCRdb's copy, which holds only in-frame ones; the method was immunoSEQ multiplex PCR. The top ten clones hold more than 7.5% of a sample with approximately 24,000 clones, 65% to 85% of them seen once. The J gene is TRBJ1-1, the V gene TRBV18; D perhaps matches TRBD1 (6 bases). The source is a woman younger than 30 with glioma. Specimen: PBMCs, collected from a glioma patient whose treatment included an IDH1 peptide vaccine. The CDR3 loop reads CASSLQGAEAFF. CDR3 nucleotide sequence: TGTGCCAGCTCACTACAGGGTGCTGAAGCTTTCTTT.